Detailed here is one T cell receptor beta chain. Original methodology: Amplified reference gene primers provided the basis for estimating nucleated cell counts. Generated by immunoSEQ multiplex PCR, the TCRdb table keeps only in-frame clones and is missing some. V and J calls and clone size are those listed in that table; D and trimming were worked out from the DNA. The sample shows 200,000 to 250,000 clones, under 85% of them seen only once. This entry comes from a study of blood T cell repertoires in COVID-19. Turning to the study itself: Material from acute and convalescent COVID-19 was sourced from the United States, Italy and Spain. From T cells, B-cell-depleted T cells, or PBMCs came the material, which was cDNA or gDNA.

Germline CDR1 is SGDLS and CDR2 is YYNGEE. The length of the CDR3 is 14 residues. Trimming left V 0 bases short and J 4 bases short, with 10 bases between. The V call is TRBV9, the J call TRBJ1-1; unclear D gene. This clonotype originated in a young man who had recovered from COVID-19. Sequencing was done on a sample of peripheral blood. The CDR3 sequence is CASSVGAGTTEAFF. DNA for the CDR3: TGTGCCAGCAGCGTAGGTGCGGGAACCACTGAAGCTTTCTTT. Based on the CDR3 plus reference TRBV9 and TRBJ1-1, the full variable domain is DSGVTQTPKHLITATGQRVTLRCSPRSGDLSVYWYQQSLDQGLQFLIQYYNGEERAKGNILERFSAQQFPDLHSELNLSSLELGDSALYFCASSVGAGTTEAFFGQGTRLTVV.